The 23 T cell receptor beta chains listed next were all sequenced from one sample in a study of T cells after posttransplantation cyclophosphamide. Assay: immunoSEQ multiplex PCR; the TCRdb copy retains only in-frame clones and omits some. This record lists about 30,000 clones, none seen once only, and the top ten clones contain 4% to 5.5%. Sample: PBMCs. The source of these receptors is a woman aged 30 to 39 in good health and a related stem cell transplant donor.

This clone was observed at least ten times. V and J are TRBV7-2 and TRBJ1-5, with 10 bases aligning to TRBD1. V lost 4 bases to trimming and J lost 6 bases; unmatched junction nucleotides: 6. The CDR3 spans 15 residues. Germline V gene sequence: CDR1 SGHTA, CDR2 FQGNSA. CDR3 protein: CASSSRQGAVQPQHF. DNA for the CDR3: TGTGCCAGCAGCTCCCGACAGGGGGCCGTTCAGCCCCAGCATTTT.

This clone came up many times. The chain is built from TRBV19 and TRBJ2-6; 7 bases are shared with TRBD1. The CDR3 is 19 residues long. The germline V gene has CDR1 LNHDA and CDR2 SQIVND (reference sequence). J lost 3 bases, V lost 5 bases, and 16 bases had no gene match. CDR3 in amino acids: CASSLQGRGFSVGANVLTF. CDR3 DNA sequence: TGTGCCAGTAGTCTCCAGGGCAGGGGGTTCTCGGTTGGGGCCAACGTCCTGACTTTC.

This clone turned up a few times. The rearrangement links TRBV7-9 to TRBJ1-5; TRBD1 agrees at 8 bases. CDR1 and CDR2 (germline): SEHNR, FQNEAQ (reference sequence). After removal of 5 bases from V and 7 bases from J, the junction contained 10 bases not matched to a gene. The CDR3 totals 15 residues. The CDR3 bases are TGTGCCAGCAGCCCGACAGGGGCCCAGGGACAGCCCCAGCATTTT. Translation: CASSPTGAQGQPQHF.

At least ten counts were recorded for this clone. The J gene is TRBJ2-5, the V gene TRBV7-9; D possibly corresponds to TRBD1 (6 bases). This CDR3 contains 14 residues. Germline V CDR1 and CDR2: SEHNR, FQNEAQ (reference sequence). V lost 5 bases to trimming and J lost 1 base, with 11 bases between them. As DNA, the CDR3 is TGTGCCAGCAGCGTCCGGGACATCCAAGAGACCCAGTACTTC. Translating gives CASSVRDIQETQYF.

This clone was seen repeatedly, ten times or more. The V gene is TRBV28, the J gene TRBJ1-2; a weak D match, TRBD1 (6 bases). This CDR3 is built from 12 residues. Germline V CDR1 and CDR2: MDHEN, SYDVKM. Trimming removed 5 bases from V and 8 bases from J, with 12 bases in between. The CDR3 reads CASSNRVSGYTF. CDR3 sequence (DNA): TGTGCCAGCAGTAACAGGGTTTCGGGCTACACCTTC.

In this sample, this clone turned up many times. The genes are TRBV9 and TRBJ1-1; D remains ambiguous. Germline lookup yields CDR1 SGDLS and CDR2 YYNGEE. This CDR3 is 14 amino acids long. With 0 bases removed from V and 1 base from J, the gap between germline ends came to 7 bases. The CDR3 DNA follows: TGTGCCAGCAGCGTAGATGCGGAGAACACTGAAGCTTTCTTT. This translates into CASSVDAENTEAFF.

The table lists this clone with many counts. This chain joins TRBV9 and TRBJ1-1; maybe TRBD1 (5 bases). Germline V CDR1 and CDR2: SGDLS, YYNGEE. Trimming stripped 2 bases from V and 4 bases from J, with 12 bases between. CDR3 length: 14 residues. For the CDR3, the DNA is TGTGCCAGCAGCGTTTGGGGGGAGGGCACTGAAGCTTTCTTT. Protein product: CASSVWGEGTEAFF.

This clone was detected many times. The chain has TRBV6-2 or TRBV6-3 and TRBJ2-5; D tentatively reads TRBD1 or TRBD2 (5 bases each). This CDR3 has 16 amino acids. Germline V gene data show CDR1 as MNHEY and CDR2 as SVGEGT. Trimming removed 5 bases from V and 3 bases from J, with 19 bases in between. The CDR3 coding sequence is TGTGCCAGCAGTCGAGAGGGCAGGGTTGGGGAAGAGACCCAGTACTTC. Encoded protein: CASSREGRVGEETQYF.

This clone came up many times. The chain links TRBV5-1 to TRBJ2-2; D gene uncertain. This CDR3 is built from 15 residues. V lost 0 bases to trimming and J lost 3 bases, with 9 bases between them. Germline assignment: CDR1 SGHRS and CDR2 YFSETQ. CDR3 coding DNA: TGCGCCAGCAGCTTGGACGGAAGGGACACCGGGGAGCTGTTTTTT. This codes for CASSLDGRDTGELFF.

This clone was recorded at least ten times. This chain links TRBV15 with TRBJ1-5, with D unclear. Between the trimmed V and J ends, which lost 0 bases and 2 bases, there was a span of 8 bases. The CDR3 totals 15 residues. Germline-derived CDR1 and CDR2 are LNHNV and YYDKDF (reference sequence). CDR3 residues: CATSRDRAGNQPQHF. CDR3 DNA: TGTGCCACCAGCAGAGATAGGGCAGGCAATCAGCCCCAGCATTTT. Supplemented by reference TRBV15 and TRBJ1-5, the full variable domain reads DAMVIQNPRYQVTQFGKPVTLSCSQTLNHNVMYWYQQKSSQAPKLLFHYYDKDFNNEADTPDNFQSRRPNTSFCFLDIRSPGLGDTAMYLCATSRDRAGNQPQHFGDGTRLSIL.

This clone has at least ten counts. The chain has TRBV9 and TRBJ2-1; TRBD1 matches 7 bases. J lost 5 bases, V lost 0 bases, and 5 bases had no gene match. This CDR3 is 15 amino acids long. From germline, CDR1 is SGDLS and CDR2 YYNGEE. CDR3 sequence: CASSVEGAGDNEQFF. In DNA, the CDR3 is TGTGCCAGCAGCGTAGAGGGGGCGGGCGACAATGAGCAGTTCTTC. Together with reference TRBV9 and TRBJ2-1, the CDR3 gives the full variable domain: DSGVTQTPKHLITATGQRVTLRCSPRSGDLSVYWYQQSLDQGLQFLIQYYNGEERAKGNILERFSAQQFPDLHSELNLSSLELGDSALYFCASSVEGAGDNEQFFGPGTRLTVL.

This clone was seen many times. J is TRBJ2-1 and V is TRBV28; 13 bases map to TRBD2. The V gene end was trimmed by 2 bases and the J gene end by 7 bases; junction bases not matched to a gene: 5. The germline V gene encodes CDR1 MDHEN and CDR2 SYDVKM. This CDR3 comprises 16 residues. CDR3 protein: CASSLTTSGGANEQFF. The CDR3, as DNA: TGTGCCAGCAGTTTAACCACTAGCGGGGGGGCGAATGAGCAGTTCTTC.

This clone was seen repeatedly, ten times or more. The chain carries TRBV2 and TRBJ1-2, with D perhaps TRBD1 (5 bases). Germline CDR1 is SNHLY and CDR2 is FYNNEI. V was shortened by 3 bases and J by 4 bases, with 15 bases between the two germline ends. The CDR3 spans 15 residues. This CDR3 is CASSDRVGILYGYTF. The CDR3 DNA follows: TGTGCCAGCAGTGACAGGGTAGGAATCCTCTATGGCTACACCTTC.

In its sample, this clone was seen a few times. The CDR3 DNA follows: TGTGCCAGCAGCCTCGACAGGGGAAGGCTACAAGGGCAGCCCCAGCATTTT. The encoded protein is CASSLDRGRLQGQPQHF. This rearrangement joins TRBV28 to TRBJ1-5, with TRBD1 matching over 8 bases. J lost 7 bases, V lost 6 bases, and 17 bases had no gene match. Germline V gene data show CDR1 as MDHEN and CDR2 as SYDVKM. The CDR3 runs 17 residues.

This clone was seen only a few times. The J gene is TRBJ2-5, the V gene TRBV29-1; the match to TRBD1 covers 7 bases. Germline V gene data show CDR1 as SQVTM and CDR2 as ANQGSEA. The CDR3 is made up of 16 amino acids. With 5 bases clipped from V and 6 bases from J, the junction kept 18 bases outside the gene matches. In DNA form, the CDR3 reads TGCAGCGTTTTTCAACGGCGGAGACAGGGTTTAAAGACCCAGTACTTC. Residues: CSVFQRRRQGLKTQYF.

Ten or more counts support this clone. The chain links TRBV2 to TRBJ2-7; TRBD1 matches 10 bases. Germline CDR1 reads SNHLY; CDR2 reads FYNNEI. Germline trimming cut 7 bases from V and 5 bases from J; bases unmatched to any gene: 8. The CDR3 covers 14 residues. The CDR3 protein is CASIGGTGEHEQYF. CDR3 DNA sequence: TGTGCCAGCATTGGGGGGACAGGGGAACACGAGCAGTACTTC.

This clone was counted at least ten times. The genes are TRBV30 and TRBJ2-1, with TRBD2 identical over 10 bases. The CDR3 contains 15 residues. The germline gives CDR1 GTSNPN, CDR2 SVGIG (reference sequence). The V gene end was trimmed by 2 bases and the J gene end by 7 bases; junction bases not matched to a gene: 8. The CDR3 here is CAWSKSGGALNEQFF. The DNA for the CDR3 is TGTGCCTGGAGTAAAAGCGGGGGGGCCTTAAATGAGCAGTTCTTC.

This clone was detected a few times. V usage is TRBV7-2 and J usage is TRBJ1-5, with 8 bases lining up with TRBD1. The CDR3 sequence is 17 residues long. V trimming: 2 bases; J trimming: 6 bases; junction bases outside the gene matches: 12. Germline lookup yields CDR1 SGHTA and CDR2 FQGNSA. The CDR3 DNA reads as TGTGCCAGCAGCTTATATGGTCAGGGGGCGTTCAGTCAGCCCCAGCATTTT. Amino acids: CASSLYGQGAFSQPQHF.

The V and J genes are TRBV27 and TRBJ2-7, with a weak D call TRBD1 (6 bases). The CDR3 totals 14 residues. V lost 2 bases and J lost 2, with 10 bases in between. Germline V gene data show CDR1 as MNHEY and CDR2 as SMNVEV (reference sequence). DNA for the CDR3: TGTGCCAGCAGTTTACGAGGACAGACCTACGAGCAGTACTTC. Protein sequence: CASSLRGQTYEQYF.

This clone was counted many times. This chain links TRBV12-3 or TRBV12-4 with TRBJ1-1; 7 nucleotides match TRBD1. There are 13 residues in the CDR3. Germline trimming cut 8 bases from V and 7 bases from J; bases unmatched to any gene: 10. In nucleotides, the CDR3 is TGTGCCAGCGGTAAGGTGAGACAGGGTGAAGCTTTCTTT. Protein: CASGKVRQGEAFF.

This clone was recorded at least ten times. The chain carries TRBV10-3 and TRBJ1-2, with 7 positions matching TRBD1. The V gene end was trimmed by 6 bases and the J gene end by 4 bases; junction bases not matched to a gene: 5. The CDR3 contains 13 residues. Per germline, CDR1 ENHRY and CDR2 SYGVKD. CDR3 protein: CAIRKTGFYGYTF. The CDR3, as DNA: TGTGCCATCAGGAAGACAGGGTTCTATGGCTACACCTTC.

This clone was seen repeatedly, ten times or more. The chain employs TRBV14 and TRBJ1-1, with D possibly matching TRBD1 (6 bases). There are 13 residues in the CDR3. With 1 base removed from V and 4 bases from J, the gap between germline ends came to 7 bases. Germline loops: CDR1 SGHDN, CDR2 FVKESK. This CDR3 is CASSQAQGTEAFF. CDR3 DNA: TGTGCCAGCAGCCAAGCACAGGGCACTGAAGCTTTCTTT.

In this sample, this clone turned up many times. This chain connects TRBV6-2 or TRBV6-3 to TRBJ2-1, with 11 bases lining up with TRBD2. Germline CDR1 MNHEY, CDR2 SVGEGT. Unmatched junction bases numbered 1, after V lost 6 bases and J lost 6 bases. The CDR3 is made up of 13 amino acids. CDR3 amino acids: CASRLAGVNEQFF. The CDR3 DNA follows: TGTGCCAGCAGACTAGCGGGGGTCAATGAGCAGTTCTTC.